These 7 T cell receptor beta chains were all obtained from the same sample, sequenced in a study of beta chain features in type 1 diabetes. The investigators reverse transcribed all of the isolated RNA, so they sequenced expressed TCRB transcripts. The assay was immunoSEQ multiplex PCR, and TCRdb's table has in-frame clones only and misses some. The sample has some 220,000 clones, about a tenth seen once. The sequenced sample consisted of central memory CD4+ T cells from blood. The origin of the receptors is a man aged 18 to 30 in good health.

This clone showed up just a few times. The chain joins TRBV7-3 to TRBJ2-5, with 10 bases identical to TRBD1. CDR1 is SGHTA and CDR2 is FQGTGA in the germline V gene. This CDR3 is 14 amino acids long. Trimming cost V 6 bases and J 5 bases; bases outside gene matches: 6. The CDR3 protein is CASSFTGQGETQYF. Written as DNA, the CDR3 is TGTGCCAGCAGTTTCACGGGACAGGGGGAGACCCAGTACTTC.

The chain has TRBV25-1 and TRBJ2-3; D gene unclear. The CDR3 totals 15 residues. The V and J ends lost 3 bases and 2 bases respectively, with 12 bases between them. Germline lookup yields CDR1 MGHDK and CDR2 SYGVNS. The CDR3 region has the DNA TGTGCCAGCAGTGACTCCTTCTCCTACACAGATACGCAGTATTTT. Its protein is CASSDSFSYTDTQYF.

In this sample, this clone turned up a few times. The chain joins TRBV7-2 to TRBJ2-4; D possibly corresponds to TRBD1 (7 bases). The V end lost 1 base, the J end lost 5 bases, and 15 bases lay between the germline ends. The CDR3 is 16 residues long. Per germline, CDR1 SGHTA and CDR2 FQGNSA. For the CDR3, the DNA is TGTGCCAGCAGCTTAGGGAGGGGGCGAGGGGAAAACATTCAGTACTTC. Its translation: CASSLGRGRGENIQYF. The full variable domain, its missing parts supplied by reference TRBV7-2 and TRBJ2-4, is GAGVSQSPSNKVTEKGKDVELRCDPISGHTALYWYRQSLGQGLEFLIYFQGNSAPDKSGLPSDRFSAERTGGSVSTLTIQRTQQEDSAVYLCASSLGRGRGENIQYFGAGTRLSVL.

This clone was counted only a few times. The J gene is TRBJ2-7, the V gene TRBV7-9, with D maybe TRBD2 (5 bases). Germline-derived CDR1 and CDR2 are SEHNR and FQNEAQ (reference sequence). This CDR3 has 14 residues. V was pared by 6 bases and J by 0 bases, with 12 bases between. CDR3 nucleotide sequence: TGTGCCAGCAGTCAGGACTTTACCTCCTACGAGCAGTACTTC. Its translation: CASSQDFTSYEQYF.

This clone came up a few times. The chain links TRBV29-1 to TRBJ2-1; D gene unclear. The germline V and J ends were trimmed by 3 bases and 1 base, with 4 bases remaining between them. The CDR3 length is 12 residues. The V gene's germline CDR1 is SQVTM and CDR2 ANQGSEA. CDR3 sequence: CSVDSSYNEQFF. The DNA for the CDR3 is TGCAGCGTTGACTCGTCCTACAATGAGCAGTTCTTC.

This clone has more than one count but fewer than ten. The J gene is TRBJ2-1, the V gene TRBV11-2; 8 bases fit TRBD1. The J segment lost 8 bases and the V segment lost 6 bases, leaving 6 bases of the junction unmatched. The germline gives CDR1 SGHAT, CDR2 FQNNGV. The length of the CDR3 is 13 residues. The CDR3 bases are TGTGCCAGCAGGCGGACAGGGCTTGATGAGCAGTTCTTC. This sequence encodes CASRRTGLDEQFF.

This sequence joins TRBV7-2 and TRBJ2-7, with D perhaps given as TRBD1 or TRBD2 (5 bases each). This CDR3 region has 15 residues. Germline assignment: CDR1 SGHTA and CDR2 FQGNSA. Trimming took 5 bases from V and 0 from J, leaving 14 bases between them. The CDR3 loop reads CASSLAWDGSYEQYF. CDR3 DNA: TGTGCCAGCAGCCTGGCCTGGGACGGCTCCTACGAGCAGTACTTC.